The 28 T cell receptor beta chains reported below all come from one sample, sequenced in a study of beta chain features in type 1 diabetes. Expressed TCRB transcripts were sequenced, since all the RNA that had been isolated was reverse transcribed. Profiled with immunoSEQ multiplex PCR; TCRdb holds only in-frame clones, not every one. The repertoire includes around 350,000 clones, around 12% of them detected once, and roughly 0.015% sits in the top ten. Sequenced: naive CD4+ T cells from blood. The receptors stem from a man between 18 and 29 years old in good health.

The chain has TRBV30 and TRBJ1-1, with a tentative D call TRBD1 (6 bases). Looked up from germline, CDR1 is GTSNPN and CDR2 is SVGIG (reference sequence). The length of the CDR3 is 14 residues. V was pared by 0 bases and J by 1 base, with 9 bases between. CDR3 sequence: CAWSVSRGNTEAFF. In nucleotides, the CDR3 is TGTGCCTGGAGTGTTAGCAGGGGGAACACTGAAGCTTTCTTT.

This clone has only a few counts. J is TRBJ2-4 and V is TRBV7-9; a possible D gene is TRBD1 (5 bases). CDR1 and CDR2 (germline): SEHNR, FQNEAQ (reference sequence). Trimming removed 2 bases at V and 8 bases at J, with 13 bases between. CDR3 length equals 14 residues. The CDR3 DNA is TGTGCCAGCAGCTTACGCAGGGTGAGAGACATTCAGTACTTC. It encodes CASSLRRVRDIQYF.

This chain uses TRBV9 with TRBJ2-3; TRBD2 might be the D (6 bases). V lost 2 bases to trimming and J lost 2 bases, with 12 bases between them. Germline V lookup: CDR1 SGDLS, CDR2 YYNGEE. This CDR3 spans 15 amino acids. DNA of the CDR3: TGTGCCAGCAGCGTCACTGGCGGGATCACAGATACGCAGTATTTT. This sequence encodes CASSVTGGITDTQYF.

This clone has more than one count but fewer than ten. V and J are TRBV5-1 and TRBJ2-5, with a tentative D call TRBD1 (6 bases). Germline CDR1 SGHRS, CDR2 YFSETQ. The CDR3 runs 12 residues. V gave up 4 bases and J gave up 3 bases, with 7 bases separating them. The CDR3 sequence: CASSRTEETQYF. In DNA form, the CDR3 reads TGCGCCAGCAGCCGGACAGAAGAGACCCAGTACTTC.

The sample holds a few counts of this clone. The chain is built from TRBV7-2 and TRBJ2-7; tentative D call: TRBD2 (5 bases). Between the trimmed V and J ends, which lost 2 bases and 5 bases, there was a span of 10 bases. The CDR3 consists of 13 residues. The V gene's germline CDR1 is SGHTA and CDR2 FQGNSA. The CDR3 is CASSLRLGDEQYF. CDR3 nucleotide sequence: TGTGCCAGCAGCTTAAGGTTGGGAGACGAGCAGTACTTC.

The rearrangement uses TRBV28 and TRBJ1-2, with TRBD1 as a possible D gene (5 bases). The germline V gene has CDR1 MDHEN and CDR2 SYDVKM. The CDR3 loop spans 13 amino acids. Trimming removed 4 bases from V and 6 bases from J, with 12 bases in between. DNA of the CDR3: TGTGCCAGCAGTTCGGCAGGGATTAATGGCTACACCTTC. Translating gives CASSSAGINGYTF.

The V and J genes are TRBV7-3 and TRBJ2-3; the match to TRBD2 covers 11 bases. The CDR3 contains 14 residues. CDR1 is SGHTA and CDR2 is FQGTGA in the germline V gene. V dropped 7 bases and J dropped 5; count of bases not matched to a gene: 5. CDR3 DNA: TGTGCCAGCAAACTAGCGGGAGTAGAAGATACGCAGTATTTT. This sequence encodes CASKLAGVEDTQYF.

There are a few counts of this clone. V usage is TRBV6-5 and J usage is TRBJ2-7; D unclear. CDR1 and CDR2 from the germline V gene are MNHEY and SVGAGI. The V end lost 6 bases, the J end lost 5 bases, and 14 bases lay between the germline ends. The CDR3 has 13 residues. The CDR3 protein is CASSSQFGDEQYF. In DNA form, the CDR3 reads TGTGCCAGCAGCTCCCAGTTTGGAGACGAGCAGTACTTC.

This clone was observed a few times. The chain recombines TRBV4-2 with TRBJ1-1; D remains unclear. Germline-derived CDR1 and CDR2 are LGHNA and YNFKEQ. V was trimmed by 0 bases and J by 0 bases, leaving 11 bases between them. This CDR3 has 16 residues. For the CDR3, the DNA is TGTGCCAGCAGCCAAGACGAGGGCAGGCTGAACACTGAAGCTTTCTTT. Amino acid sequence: CASSQDEGRLNTEAFF.

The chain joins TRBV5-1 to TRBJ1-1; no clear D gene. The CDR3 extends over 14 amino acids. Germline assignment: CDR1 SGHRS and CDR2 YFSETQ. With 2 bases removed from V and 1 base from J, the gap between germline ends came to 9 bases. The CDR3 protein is CASSFSLRNTEAFF. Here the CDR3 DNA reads TGCGCCAGCAGCTTTTCCCTCCGGAACACTGAAGCTTTCTTT.

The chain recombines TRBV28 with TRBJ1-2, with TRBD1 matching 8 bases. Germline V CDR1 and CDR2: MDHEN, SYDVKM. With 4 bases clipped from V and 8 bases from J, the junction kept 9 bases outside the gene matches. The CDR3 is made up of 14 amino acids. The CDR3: CASSSQGAQRGYTF. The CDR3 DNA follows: TGTGCCAGCAGTTCCCAGGGGGCCCAGCGGGGCTACACCTTC.

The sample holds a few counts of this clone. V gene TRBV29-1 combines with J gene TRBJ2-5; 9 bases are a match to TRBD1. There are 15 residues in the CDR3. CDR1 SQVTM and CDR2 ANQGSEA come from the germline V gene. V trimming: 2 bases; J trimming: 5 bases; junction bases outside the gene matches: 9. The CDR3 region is CSVEWEDRGWETQYF. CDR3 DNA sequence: TGCAGCGTTGAATGGGAAGACAGGGGGTGGGAGACCCAGTACTTC. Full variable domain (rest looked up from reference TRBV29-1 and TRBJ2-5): SAVISQKPSRDICQRGTSLTIQCQVDSQVTMMFWYRQQPGQSLTLIATANQGSEATYESGFVIDKFPISRPNLTFSTLTVSNMSPEDSSIYLCSVEWEDRGWETQYFGPGTRLLVL.

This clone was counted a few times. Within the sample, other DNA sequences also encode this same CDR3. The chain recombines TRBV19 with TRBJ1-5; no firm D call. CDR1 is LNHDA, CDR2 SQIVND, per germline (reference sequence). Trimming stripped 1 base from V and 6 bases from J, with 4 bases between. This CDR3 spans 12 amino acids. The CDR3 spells CASSIAGQPQHF. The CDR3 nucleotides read TGTGCCAGTAGTATAGCAGGTCAGCCCCAGCATTTT.

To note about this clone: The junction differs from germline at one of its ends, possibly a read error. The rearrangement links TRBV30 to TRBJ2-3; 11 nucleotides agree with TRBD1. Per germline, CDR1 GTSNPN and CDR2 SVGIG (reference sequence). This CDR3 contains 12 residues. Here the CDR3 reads CAWSPWDRGYDF. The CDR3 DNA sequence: TGTGCCTGGAGTCCTTGGGACAGGGGGTACGATTTT.

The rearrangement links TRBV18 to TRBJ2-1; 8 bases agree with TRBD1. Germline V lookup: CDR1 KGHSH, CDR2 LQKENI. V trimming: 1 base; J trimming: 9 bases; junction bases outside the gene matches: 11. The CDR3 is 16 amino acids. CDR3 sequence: CASSPLRTGSRGEQFF. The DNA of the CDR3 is TGTGCCAGCTCACCACTCAGGACAGGGAGCCGGGGTGAGCAGTTCTTC.

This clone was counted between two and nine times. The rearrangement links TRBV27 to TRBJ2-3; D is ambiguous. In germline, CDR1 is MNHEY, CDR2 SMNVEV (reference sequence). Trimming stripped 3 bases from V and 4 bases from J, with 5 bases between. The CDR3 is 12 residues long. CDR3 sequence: CASSFIPDTQYF. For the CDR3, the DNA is TGTGCCAGCAGTTTTATTCCAGATACGCAGTATTTT.

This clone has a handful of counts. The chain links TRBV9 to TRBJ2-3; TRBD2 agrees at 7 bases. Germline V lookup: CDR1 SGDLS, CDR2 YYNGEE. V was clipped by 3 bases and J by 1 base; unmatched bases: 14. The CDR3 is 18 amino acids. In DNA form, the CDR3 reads TGTGCCAGCAGCGACTCTAGCGGCGCCTCCCAGGGCACAGATACGCAGTATTTT. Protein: CASSDSSGASQGTDTQYF.

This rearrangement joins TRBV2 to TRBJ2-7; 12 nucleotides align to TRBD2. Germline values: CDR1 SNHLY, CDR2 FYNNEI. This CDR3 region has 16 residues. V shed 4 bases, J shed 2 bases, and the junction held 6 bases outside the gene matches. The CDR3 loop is CASSVTTSGRTYEQYF. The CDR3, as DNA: TGTGCCAGCAGTGTAACAACTAGCGGGAGGACCTACGAGCAGTACTTC. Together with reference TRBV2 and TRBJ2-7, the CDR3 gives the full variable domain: EPEVTQTPSHQVTQMGQEVILRCVPISNHLYFYWYRQILGQKVEFLVSFYNNEISEKSEIFDDQFSVERPDGSNFTLKIRSTKLEDSAMYFCASSVTTSGRTYEQYFGPGTRLTVT.

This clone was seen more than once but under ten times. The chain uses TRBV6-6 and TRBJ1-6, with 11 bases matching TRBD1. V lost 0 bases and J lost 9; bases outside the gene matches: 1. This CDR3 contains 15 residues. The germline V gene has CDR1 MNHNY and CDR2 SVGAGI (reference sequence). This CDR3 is CASSYSGTGGSPLHF. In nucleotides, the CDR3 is TGTGCCAGCAGTTACTCAGGGACAGGGGGTTCACCCCTCCACTTT.

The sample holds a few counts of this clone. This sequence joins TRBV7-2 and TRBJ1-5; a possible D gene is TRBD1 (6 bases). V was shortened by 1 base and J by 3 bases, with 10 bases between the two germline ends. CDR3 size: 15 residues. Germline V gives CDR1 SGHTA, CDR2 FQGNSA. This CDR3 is CASSLETGYNQPQHF. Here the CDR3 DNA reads TGTGCCAGCAGCTTAGAGACAGGATACAATCAGCCCCAGCATTTT.

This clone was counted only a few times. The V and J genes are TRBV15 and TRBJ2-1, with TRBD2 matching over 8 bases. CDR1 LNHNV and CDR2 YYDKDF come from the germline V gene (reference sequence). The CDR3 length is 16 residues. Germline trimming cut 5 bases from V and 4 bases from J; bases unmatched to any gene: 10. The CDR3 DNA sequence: TGTGCCACCAGCCGAAAGCGGGAGCTAGGATACAATGAGCAGTTCTTC. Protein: CATSRKRELGYNEQFF.

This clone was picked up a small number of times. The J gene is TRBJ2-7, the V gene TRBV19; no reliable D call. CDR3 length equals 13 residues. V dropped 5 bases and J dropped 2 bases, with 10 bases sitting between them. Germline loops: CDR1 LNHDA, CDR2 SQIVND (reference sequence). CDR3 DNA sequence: TGTGCCAGTAGTCAGCGCCCAGCCTACGAGCAGTACTTC. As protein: CASSQRPAYEQYF.

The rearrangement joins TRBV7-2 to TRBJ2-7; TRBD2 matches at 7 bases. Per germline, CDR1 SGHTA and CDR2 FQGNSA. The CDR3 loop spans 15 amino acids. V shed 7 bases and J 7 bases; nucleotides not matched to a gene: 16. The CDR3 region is CASIWGGGRAEEQYF. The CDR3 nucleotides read TGTGCCAGCATCTGGGGTGGCGGGAGAGCGGAGGAGCAGTACTTC.

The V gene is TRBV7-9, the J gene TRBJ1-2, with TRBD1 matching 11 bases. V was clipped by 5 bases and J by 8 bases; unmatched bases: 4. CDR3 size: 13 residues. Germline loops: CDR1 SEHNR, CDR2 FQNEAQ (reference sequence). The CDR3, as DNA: TGTGCCAGCAGCCCGGGACAGGGGGGAGGCTACACCTTC. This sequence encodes CASSPGQGGGYTF.

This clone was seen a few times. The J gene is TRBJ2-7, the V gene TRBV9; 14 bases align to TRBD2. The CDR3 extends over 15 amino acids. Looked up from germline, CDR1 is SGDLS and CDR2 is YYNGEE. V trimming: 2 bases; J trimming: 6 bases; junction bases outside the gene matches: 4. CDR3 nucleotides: TGTGCCAGCAGCGTCGGACTAGCGGGGGGCCTCGAGCAGTACTTC. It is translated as CASSVGLAGGLEQYF.

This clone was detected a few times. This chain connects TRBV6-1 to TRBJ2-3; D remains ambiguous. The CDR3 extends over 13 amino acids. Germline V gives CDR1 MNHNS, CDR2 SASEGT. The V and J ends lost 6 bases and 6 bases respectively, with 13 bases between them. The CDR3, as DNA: TGTGCCAGCAGAGCAGGAACCACGGATACGCAGTATTTT. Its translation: CASRAGTTDTQYF.

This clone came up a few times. The CDR3 bases are TGTGCCTGGCGACAGGATTTTGAGACCCAGTACTTC. It yields the protein CAWRQDFETQYF. The rearrangement uses TRBV30 and TRBJ2-5; the D gene is possibly TRBD1 (6 bases). Germline-derived CDR1 and CDR2 are GTSNPN and SVGIG (reference sequence). The CDR3 extends over 12 amino acids. V gave up 5 bases and J gave up 5 bases, with 12 bases separating them.

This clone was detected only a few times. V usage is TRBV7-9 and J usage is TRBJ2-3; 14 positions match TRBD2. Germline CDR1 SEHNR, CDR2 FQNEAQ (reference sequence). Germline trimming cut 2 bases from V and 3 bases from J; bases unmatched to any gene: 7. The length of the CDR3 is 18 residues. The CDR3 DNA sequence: TGTGCCAGCAGCTTACCATTCGGGACTAGCGGGGGTACAGATACGCAGTATTTT. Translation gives CASSLPFGTSGGTDTQYF.